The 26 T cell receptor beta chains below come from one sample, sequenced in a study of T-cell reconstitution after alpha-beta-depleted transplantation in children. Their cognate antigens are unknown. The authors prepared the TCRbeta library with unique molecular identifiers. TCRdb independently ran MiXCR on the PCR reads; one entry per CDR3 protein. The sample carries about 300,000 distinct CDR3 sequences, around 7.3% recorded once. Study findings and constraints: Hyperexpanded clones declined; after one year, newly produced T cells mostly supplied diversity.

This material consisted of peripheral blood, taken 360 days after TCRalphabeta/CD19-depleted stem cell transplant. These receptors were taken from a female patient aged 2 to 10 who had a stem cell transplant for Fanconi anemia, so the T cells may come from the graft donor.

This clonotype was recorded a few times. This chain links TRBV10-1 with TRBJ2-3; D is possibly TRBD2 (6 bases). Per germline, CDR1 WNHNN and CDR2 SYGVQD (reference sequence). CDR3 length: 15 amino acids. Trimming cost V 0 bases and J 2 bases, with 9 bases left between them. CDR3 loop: CASSESAGSTDTQYF. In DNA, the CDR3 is TGCGCCAGCAGTGAGTCGGCGGGGTCCACAGATACGCAGTATTTT.

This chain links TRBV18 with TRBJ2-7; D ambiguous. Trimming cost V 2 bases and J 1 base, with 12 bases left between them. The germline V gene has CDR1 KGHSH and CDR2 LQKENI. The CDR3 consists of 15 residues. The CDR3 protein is CASSPGPQKSYEQYF. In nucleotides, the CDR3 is TGTGCCAGCTCACCAGGACCCCAGAAATCCTACGAGCAGTACTTC.

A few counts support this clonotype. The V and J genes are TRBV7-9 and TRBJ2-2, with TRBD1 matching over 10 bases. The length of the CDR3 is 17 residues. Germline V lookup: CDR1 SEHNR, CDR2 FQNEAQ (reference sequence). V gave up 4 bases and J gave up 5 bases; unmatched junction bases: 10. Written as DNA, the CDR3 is TGTGCCAGCAGCTCTAGGACAGGGGGTGTCGGAACCGGGGAGCTGTTTTTT. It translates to CASSSRTGGVGTGELFF. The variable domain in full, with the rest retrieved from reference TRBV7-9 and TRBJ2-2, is DTGVSQNPRHKITKRGQNVTFRCDPISEHNRLYWYRQTLGQGPEFLTYFQNEAQLEKSRLLSDRFSAERPKGSFSTLEIQRTEQGDSAMYLCASSSRTGGVGTGELFFGEGSRLTVL.

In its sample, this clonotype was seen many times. The CDR3 is CASSLIRAPYEQYV. In nucleotides, the CDR3 is TGTGCCAGCAGTTTAATTCGGGCACCGTACGAGCAGTACGTC. The J gene is TRBJ2-7, the V gene TRBV28; the D is unclear. The CDR3 spans 14 residues. Trimming left V 2 bases short and J 4 bases short, with 12 bases between. The germline gives CDR1 MDHEN, CDR2 SYDVKM.

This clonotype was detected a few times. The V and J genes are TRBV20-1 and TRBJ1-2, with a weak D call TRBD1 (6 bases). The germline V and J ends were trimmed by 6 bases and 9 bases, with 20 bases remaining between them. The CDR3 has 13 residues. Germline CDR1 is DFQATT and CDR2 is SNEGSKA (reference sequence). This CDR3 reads CSAALPGAESYTF. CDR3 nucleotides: TGCAGTGCCGCCCTCCCAGGGGCTGAAAGCTACACCTTC.

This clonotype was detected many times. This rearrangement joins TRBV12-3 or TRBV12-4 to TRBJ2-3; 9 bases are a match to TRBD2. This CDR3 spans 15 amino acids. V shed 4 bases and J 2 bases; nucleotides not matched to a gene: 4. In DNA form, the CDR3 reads TGTGCCAGCAGTTATGCGGGGGGGCACACAGATACGCAGTATTTT. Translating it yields CASSYAGGHTDTQYF.

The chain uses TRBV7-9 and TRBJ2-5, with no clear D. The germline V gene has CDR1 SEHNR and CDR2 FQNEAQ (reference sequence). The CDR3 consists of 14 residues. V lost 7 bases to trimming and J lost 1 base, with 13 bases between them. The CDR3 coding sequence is TGTGCCAGCACGAAATCCGCATCCCAAGAGACCCAGTACTTC. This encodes CASTKSASQETQYF.

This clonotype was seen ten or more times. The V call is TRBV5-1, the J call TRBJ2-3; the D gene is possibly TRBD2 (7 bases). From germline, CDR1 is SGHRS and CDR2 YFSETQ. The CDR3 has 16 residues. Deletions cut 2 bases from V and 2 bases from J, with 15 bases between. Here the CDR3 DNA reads TGCGCCAGCAGCTTAAGAGGCGGGGGCTACACAGATACGCAGTATTTT. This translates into CASSLRGGGYTDTQYF.

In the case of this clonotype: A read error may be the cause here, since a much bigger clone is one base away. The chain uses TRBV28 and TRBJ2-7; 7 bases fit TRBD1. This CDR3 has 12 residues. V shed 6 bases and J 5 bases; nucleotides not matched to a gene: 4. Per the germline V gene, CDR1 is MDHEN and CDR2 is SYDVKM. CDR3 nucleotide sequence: TGTGCCAGCAGATCGACAGGGAACGAGCAGTACTTC. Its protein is CASRSTGNEQYF.

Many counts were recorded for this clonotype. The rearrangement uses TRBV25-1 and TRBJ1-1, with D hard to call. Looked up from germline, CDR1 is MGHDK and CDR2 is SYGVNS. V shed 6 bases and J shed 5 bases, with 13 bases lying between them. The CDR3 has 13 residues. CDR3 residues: CASRDLTETEAFF. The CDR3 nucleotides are TGTGCCAGCAGGGACCTAACGGAGACTGAAGCTTTCTTT.

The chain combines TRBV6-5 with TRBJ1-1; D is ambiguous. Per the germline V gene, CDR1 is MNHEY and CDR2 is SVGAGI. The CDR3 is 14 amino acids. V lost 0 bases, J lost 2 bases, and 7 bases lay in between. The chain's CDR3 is CASSYSLGNTEAFF. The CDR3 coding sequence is TGTGCCAGCAGTTACTCTCTTGGCAACACTGAAGCTTTCTTT.

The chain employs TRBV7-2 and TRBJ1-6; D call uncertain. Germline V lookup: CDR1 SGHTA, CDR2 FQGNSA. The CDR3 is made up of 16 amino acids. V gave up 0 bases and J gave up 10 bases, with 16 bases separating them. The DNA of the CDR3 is TGTGCCAGCAGCTTAGCGGTGAGGGAGGTTGGCTCACCCCTCCACTTT. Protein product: CASSLAVREVGSPLHF.

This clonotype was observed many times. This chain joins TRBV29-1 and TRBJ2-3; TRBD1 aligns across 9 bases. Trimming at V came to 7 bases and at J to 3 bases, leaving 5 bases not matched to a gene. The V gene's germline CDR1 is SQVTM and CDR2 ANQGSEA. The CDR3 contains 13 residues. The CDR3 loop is CSARQGVTDTQYF. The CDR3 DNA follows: TGCAGCGCCCGACAGGGGGTTACAGATACGCAGTATTTT.

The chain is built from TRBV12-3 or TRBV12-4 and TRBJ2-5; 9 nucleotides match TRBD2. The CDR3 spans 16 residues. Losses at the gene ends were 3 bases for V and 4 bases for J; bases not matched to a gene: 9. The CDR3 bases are TGTGCCAGCAGTTTGGTAGCGGGAGTCACCGGAGAGACCCAGTACTTC. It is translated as CASSLVAGVTGETQYF.

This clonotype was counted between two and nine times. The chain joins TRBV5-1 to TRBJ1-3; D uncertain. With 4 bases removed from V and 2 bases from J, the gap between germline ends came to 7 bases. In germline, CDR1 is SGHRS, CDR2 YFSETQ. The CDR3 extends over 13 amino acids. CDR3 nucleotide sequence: TGCGCCAGCAGCCCCGGGGCTGGAAACACCATATATTTT. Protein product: CASSPGAGNTIYF. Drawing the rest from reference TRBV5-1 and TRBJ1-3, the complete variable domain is KAGVTQTPRYLIKTRGQQVTLSCSPISGHRSVSWYQQTPGQGLQFLFEYFSETQRNKGNFPGRFSGRQFSNSRSEMNVSTLELGDSALYLCASSPGAGNTIYFGEGSWLTVV.

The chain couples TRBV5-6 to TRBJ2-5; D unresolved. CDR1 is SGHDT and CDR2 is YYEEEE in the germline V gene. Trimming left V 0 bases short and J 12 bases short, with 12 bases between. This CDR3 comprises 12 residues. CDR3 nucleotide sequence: TGTGCCAGCAGCTTGGACAGCGACGAAGAGTACTTC. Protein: CASSLDSDEEYF.

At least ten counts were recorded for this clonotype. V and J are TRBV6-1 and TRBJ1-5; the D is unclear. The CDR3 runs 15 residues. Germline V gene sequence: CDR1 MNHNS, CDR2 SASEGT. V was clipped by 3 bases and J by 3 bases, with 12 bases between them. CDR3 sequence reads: CASSDGPYTNQPQHF. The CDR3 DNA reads TGTGCCAGCAGTGATGGACCATATACCAATCAGCCCCAGCATTTT.

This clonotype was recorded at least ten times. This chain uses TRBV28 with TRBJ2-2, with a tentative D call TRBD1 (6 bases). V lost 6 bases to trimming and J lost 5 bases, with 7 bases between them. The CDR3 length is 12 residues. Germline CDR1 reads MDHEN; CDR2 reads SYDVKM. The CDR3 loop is CASRRGTGELFF. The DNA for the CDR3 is TGTGCCAGCAGGAGGGGGACCGGGGAGCTGTTTTTT.

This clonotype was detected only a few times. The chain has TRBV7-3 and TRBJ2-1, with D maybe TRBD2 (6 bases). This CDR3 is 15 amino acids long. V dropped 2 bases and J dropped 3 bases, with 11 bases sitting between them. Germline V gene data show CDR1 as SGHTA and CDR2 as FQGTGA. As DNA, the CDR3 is TGTGCCAGCAGCTTAGTGGCGGGATACTACAATGAGCAGTTCTTC. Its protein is CASSLVAGYYNEQFF.

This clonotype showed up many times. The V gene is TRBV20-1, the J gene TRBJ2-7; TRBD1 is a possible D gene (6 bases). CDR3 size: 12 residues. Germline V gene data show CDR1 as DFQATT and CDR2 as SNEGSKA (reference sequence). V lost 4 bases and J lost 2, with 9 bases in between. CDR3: CSAKQGAYEQYF. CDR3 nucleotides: TGCAGTGCTAAACAGGGAGCCTACGAGCAGTACTTC.

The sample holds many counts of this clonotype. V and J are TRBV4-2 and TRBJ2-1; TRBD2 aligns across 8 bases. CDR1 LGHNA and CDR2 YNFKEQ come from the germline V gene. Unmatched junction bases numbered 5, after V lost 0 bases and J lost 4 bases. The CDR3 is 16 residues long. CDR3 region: CASSQDTGGDYNEQFF. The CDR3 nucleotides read TGTGCCAGCAGCCAAGATACGGGGGGGGATTACAATGAGCAGTTCTTC.

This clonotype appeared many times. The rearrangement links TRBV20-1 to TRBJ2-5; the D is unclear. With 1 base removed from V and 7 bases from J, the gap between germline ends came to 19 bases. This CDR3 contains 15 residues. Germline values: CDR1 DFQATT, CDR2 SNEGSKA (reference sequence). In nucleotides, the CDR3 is TGCAGTGCTAGAGCCCCTGAAGACTCGGCATGGACCCAGTACTTC. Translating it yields CSARAPEDSAWTQYF.

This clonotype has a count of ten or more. The chain's CDR3 is CASSLDPGGTTEAFF. CDR3 coding DNA: TGCGCCAGCAGCTTGGACCCAGGGGGCACCACTGAAGCTTTCTTT. V gene TRBV5-1 combines with J gene TRBJ1-1, with 8 bases identical to TRBD1. Germline V CDR1 and CDR2: SGHRS, YFSETQ. V lost 0 bases and J lost 4; bases outside the gene matches: 5. This CDR3 is built from 15 residues.

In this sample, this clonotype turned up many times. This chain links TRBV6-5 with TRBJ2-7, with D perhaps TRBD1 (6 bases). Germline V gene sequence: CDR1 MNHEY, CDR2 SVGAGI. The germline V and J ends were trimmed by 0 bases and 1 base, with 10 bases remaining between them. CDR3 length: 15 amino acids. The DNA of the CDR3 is TGTGCCAGCAGTTACTCCCAGACAGGATCCTACGAGCAGTACTTC. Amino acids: CASSYSQTGSYEQYF.

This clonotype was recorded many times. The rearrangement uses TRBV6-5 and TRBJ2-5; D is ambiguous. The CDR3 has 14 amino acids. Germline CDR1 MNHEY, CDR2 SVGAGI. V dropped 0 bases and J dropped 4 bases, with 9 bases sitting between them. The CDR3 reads CASSYSGVSETQYF. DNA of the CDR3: TGTGCCAGCAGTTACTCTGGGGTCTCAGAGACCCAGTACTTC.

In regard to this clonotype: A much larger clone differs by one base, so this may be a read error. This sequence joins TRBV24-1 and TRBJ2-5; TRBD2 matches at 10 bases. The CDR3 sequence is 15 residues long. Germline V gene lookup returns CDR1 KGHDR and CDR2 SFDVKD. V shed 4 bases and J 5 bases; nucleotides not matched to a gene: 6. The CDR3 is CATSEPSGGTETQYF. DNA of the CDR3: TGTGCCACCAGTGAGCCTAGCGGGGGCACGGAGACCCAGTACTTC.